Here is one TCR beta chain with its context. V dropped 0 bases and J dropped 1 base, with 18 bases sitting between them. Germline V lookup: CDR1 LGHNA, CDR2 YSLEER. This CDR3 spans 18 amino acids. Per the authors' pipeline: By means of reference gene primer amplification, nucleated cell counts were estimated. The method was immunoSEQ multiplex PCR; TCRdb's version includes in-frame clones alone and lacks a portion of them. V and J calls and clone size come straight from that table; D and trimming were deduced from the DNA. The sample contains around 220,000 clones, 80% to 85% of which appear only once. These data come from a study of blood T cell repertoires in COVID-19. Study background: PBMCs, B-cell-depleted T cells, or T cells provided the cDNA or gDNA that made up the material.

The TCR sequence derives from a man younger than 40 with active or convalescent COVID-19. The sample taken for sequencing was peripheral blood. V gene TRBV4-3 combines with J gene TRBJ1-1; D call uncertain. CDR3: CASSQDGQRGMPNTEAFF. DNA for the CDR3: TGCGCCAGCAGCCAAGATGGGCAGAGAGGGATGCCGAACACTGAAGCTTTCTTT.